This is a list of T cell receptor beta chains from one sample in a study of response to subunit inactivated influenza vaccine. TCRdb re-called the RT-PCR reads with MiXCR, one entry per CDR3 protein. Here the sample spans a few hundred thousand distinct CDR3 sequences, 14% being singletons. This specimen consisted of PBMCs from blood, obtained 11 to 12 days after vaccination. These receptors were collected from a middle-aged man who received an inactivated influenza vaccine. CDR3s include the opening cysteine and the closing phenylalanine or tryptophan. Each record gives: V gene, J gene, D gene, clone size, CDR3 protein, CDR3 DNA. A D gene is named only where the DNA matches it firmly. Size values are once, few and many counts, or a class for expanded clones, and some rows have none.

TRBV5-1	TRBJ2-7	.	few	CASSPRDLGSYEQYF	TGCGCCAGCAGCCCTCGGGACCTCGGCTCCTACGAGCAGTACTTC
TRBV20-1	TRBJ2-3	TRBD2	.	CSSDGTSGTTDTQYF	TGCAGTTCCGACGGGACTAGCGGGACCACAGATACGCAGTATTTT
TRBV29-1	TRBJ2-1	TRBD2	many	CSVGGTSGLSSYNEQFF	TGCAGCGTTGGCGGGACTAGCGGGTTAAGCTCCTACAATGAGCAGTTCTTC
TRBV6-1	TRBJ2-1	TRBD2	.	CASQRRTSGRPFNEQFF	TGTGCCAGCCAGCGGCGGACTAGCGGGAGACCTTTCAATGAGCAGTTCTTC
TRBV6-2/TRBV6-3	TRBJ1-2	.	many	CASSYSGDGYTF	TGTGCCAGCAGTTACTCGGGGGATGGCTACACCTTC
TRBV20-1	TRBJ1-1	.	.	CSATKGVNTEAFF	TGCAGTGCTACAAAGGGAGTAAACACTGAAGCTTTCTTT
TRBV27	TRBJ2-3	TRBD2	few	CATQLAGGTDTQYF	TGTGCCACCCAGCTAGCGGGGGGCACAGATACGCAGTATTTT
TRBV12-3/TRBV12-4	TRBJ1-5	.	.	CASRKAVQPQHF	TGTGCCAGCAGGAAAGCGGTTCAGCCCCAGCATTTT
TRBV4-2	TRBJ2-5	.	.	CASSQEARQGETQYF	TGTGCCAGCAGCCAAGAAGCCCGGCAGGGAGAGACCCAGTACTTC
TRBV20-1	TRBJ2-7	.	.	CSARGGRGGRGYEQYF	TGCAGTGCTAGAGGGGGTCGGGGCGGCCGAGGATACGAGCAGTACTTC
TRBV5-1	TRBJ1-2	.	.	CASSPRTDGYGYTF	TGCGCCAGCAGCCCGCGCACTGACGGCTATGGCTACACCTTC
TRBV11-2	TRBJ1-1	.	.	CASSLSLSTSRGTEAFF	TGTGCCAGCAGCTTATCTTTATCGACCTCCCGGGGAACTGAAGCTTTCTTT
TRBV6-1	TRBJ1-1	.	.	CASKNNPPGTEAFF	TGTGCCAGCAAGAACAACCCACCGGGCACTGAAGCTTTCTTT
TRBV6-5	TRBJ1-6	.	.	CASSYSSARDNSPLHF	TGTGCCAGCAGTTACTCGAGTGCCAGAGATAATTCACCCCTCCACTTT
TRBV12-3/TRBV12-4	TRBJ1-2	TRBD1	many	CASSHPGTGGSGGYTF	TGTGCCAGCAGCCACCCCGGGACAGGGGGCTCGGGCGGCTACACCTTC
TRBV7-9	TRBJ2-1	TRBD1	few	CASSSYRGEQFF	TGTGCCAGCAGCTCCTACAGGGGGGAGCAGTTCTTC
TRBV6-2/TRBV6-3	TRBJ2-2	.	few	CASVQGLSGELFF	TGTGCCAGCGTACAGGGTCTATCCGGGGAGCTGTTTTTT
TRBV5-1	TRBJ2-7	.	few	CASSLAGAAREQYF	TGCGCCAGCAGCTTGGCTGGAGCGGCCCGGGAGCAGTACTTC
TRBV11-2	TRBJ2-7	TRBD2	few	CASSSGPGGSTYEQYF	TGTGCCAGCAGCTCCGGCCCCGGCGGGAGTACTTACGAGCAGTACTTC
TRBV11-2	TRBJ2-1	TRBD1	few	CASSPGGAMREQFF	TGTGCCAGCAGCCCAGGGGGCGCGATGCGTGAGCAGTTCTTC
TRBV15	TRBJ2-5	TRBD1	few	CATSSTDRGTEETQYF	TGTGCCACCAGCAGTACGGACAGGGGAACGGAAGAGACCCAGTACTTC
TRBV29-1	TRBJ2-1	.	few	CSFEGPGPTGYEQFF	TGCAGCTTCGAAGGCCCGGGGCCAACAGGGTATGAGCAGTTCTTC
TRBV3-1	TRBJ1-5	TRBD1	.	CASSQEKDRVRWCNQPQHF	TGTGCCAGCAGCCAAGAGAAGGACAGGGTAAGATGGTGCAATCAGCCCCAGCATTTT
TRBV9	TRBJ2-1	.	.	CASSVDEYEQFF	TGTGCCAGCAGCGTAGACGAATATGAGCAGTTCTTC
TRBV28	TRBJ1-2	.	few	CASSQNRGYTF	TGTGCCAGCAGTCAGAATCGTGGCTACACCTTC
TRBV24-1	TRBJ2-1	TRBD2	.	CATSEWTSGISSYNEQFF	TGTGCCACCAGTGAATGGACTAGCGGGATTAGCTCCTACAATGAGCAGTTCTTC
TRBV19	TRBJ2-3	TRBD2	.	CASSIWAGGTDTQYF	TGTGCCAGTAGTATATGGGCGGGAGGCACAGATACGCAGTATTTT
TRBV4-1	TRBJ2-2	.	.	CASSQGAGRTGELFF	TGCGCCAGCAGCCAGGGGGCAGGGCGAACCGGGGAGCTGTTTTTT